This passage covers 4 T cell receptor beta chains from one sample sequenced in a study of cytomegalovirus exposure and HLA in healthy donors. Primers for the PCR totalled 60 Vbeta and 13 Jbeta. Sequenced by immunoSEQ multiplex PCR; TCRdb stores in-frame clones only, minus some. The sample holds about 36,000 clones; roughly three quarters are singletons and the top ten take less than 8.5%. Sequencing was performed on PBMCs. The receptor source for this set is a man aged 25-40 years in good health and CMV-seronegative.

CDR3 sequence (DNA): TGTGCCAGCAGTCCGGGACAGGCGGGACAGCCCCAGCATTTT. This encodes CASSPGQAGQPQHF. V is TRBV6-5 and J is TRBJ1-5; 8 bases are a match to TRBD1. This CDR3 has 14 amino acids. CDR1 and CDR2 from the germline V gene are MNHEY and SVGAGI. V lost 5 bases and J lost 7; bases outside the gene matches: 7.

The chain links TRBV6-6 to TRBJ1-2, with 7 bases identical to TRBD1. The CDR3 has 15 residues. Trimming removed 2 bases from V and 1 base from J; junction bases left unmatched: 4. Germline assignment: CDR1 MNHNY and CDR2 SVGAGI (reference sequence). The DNA of the CDR3 is TGTGCCAGCAGTTACCTACGGGACAGTAACTATGGCTACACCTTC. Translation gives CASSYLRDSNYGYTF.

V usage is TRBV28 and J usage is TRBJ2-3; D gene ambiguous. The CDR3 loop spans 16 amino acids. Deletions cut 4 bases from V and 6 bases from J, with 20 bases between. CDR1 is MDHEN, CDR2 SYDVKM, per germline. CDR3 in DNA: TGTGCCAGCAGTTCATACCAAACCGACATATCCGATACGCAGTATTTT. Translated: CASSSYQTDISDTQYF.

This clone has only a few counts. The chain links TRBV5-1 to TRBJ2-7; TRBD1 agrees at 7 bases. CDR3 length: 14 residues. Losses at the gene ends were 4 bases for V and 0 bases for J; bases not matched to a gene: 4. Germline-derived CDR1 and CDR2 are SGHRS and YFSETQ. The CDR3 DNA is TGCGCCAGCAGCCCAAGGACAGGCTCCTACGAGCAGTACTTC. Amino acid sequence: CASSPRTGSYEQYF. The full variable domain, rest sourced from reference TRBV5-1 and TRBJ2-7, is KAGVTQTPRYLIKTRGQQVTLSCSPISGHRSVSWYQQTPGQGLQFLFEYFSETQRNKGNFPGRFSGRQFSNSRSEMNVSTLELGDSALYLCASSPRTGSYEQYFGPGTRLTVT.